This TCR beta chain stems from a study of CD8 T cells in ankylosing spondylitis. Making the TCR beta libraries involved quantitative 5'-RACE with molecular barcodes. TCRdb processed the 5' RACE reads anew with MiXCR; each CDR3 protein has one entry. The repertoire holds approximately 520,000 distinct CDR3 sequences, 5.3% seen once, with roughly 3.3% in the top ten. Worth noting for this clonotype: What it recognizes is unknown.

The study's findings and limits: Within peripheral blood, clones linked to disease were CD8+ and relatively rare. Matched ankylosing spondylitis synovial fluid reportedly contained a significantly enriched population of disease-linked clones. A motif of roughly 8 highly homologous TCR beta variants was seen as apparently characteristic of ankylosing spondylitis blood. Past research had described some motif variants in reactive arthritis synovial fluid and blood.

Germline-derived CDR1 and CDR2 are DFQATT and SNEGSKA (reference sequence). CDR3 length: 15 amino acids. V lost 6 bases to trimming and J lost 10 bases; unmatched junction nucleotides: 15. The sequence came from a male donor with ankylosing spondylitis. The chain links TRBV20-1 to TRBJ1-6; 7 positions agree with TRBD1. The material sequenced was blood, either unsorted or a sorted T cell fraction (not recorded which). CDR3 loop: CSAGRDRGRGSPLHF. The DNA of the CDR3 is TGCAGTGCGGGGAGGGATAGGGGGCGGGGATCACCCCTCCACTTT.